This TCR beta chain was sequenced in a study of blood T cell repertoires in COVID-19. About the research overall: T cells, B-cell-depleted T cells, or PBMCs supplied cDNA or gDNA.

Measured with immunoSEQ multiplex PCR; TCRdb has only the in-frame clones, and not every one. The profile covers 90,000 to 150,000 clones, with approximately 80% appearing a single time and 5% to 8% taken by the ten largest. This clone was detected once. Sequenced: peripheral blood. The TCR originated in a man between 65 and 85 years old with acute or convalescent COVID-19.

This CDR3 reads CASSLSQGGEKLFF. The CDR3 DNA is TGCGCCAGCAGCTTGAGCCAGGGAGGGGAAAAACTGTTTTTT. The chain carries TRBV5-1 and TRBJ1-4; tentative D call: TRBD1 (5 bases). V was shortened by 1 base and J by 8 bases, with 12 bases between the two germline ends. Germline assignment: CDR1 SGHRS and CDR2 YFSETQ. The length of the CDR3 is 14 residues.